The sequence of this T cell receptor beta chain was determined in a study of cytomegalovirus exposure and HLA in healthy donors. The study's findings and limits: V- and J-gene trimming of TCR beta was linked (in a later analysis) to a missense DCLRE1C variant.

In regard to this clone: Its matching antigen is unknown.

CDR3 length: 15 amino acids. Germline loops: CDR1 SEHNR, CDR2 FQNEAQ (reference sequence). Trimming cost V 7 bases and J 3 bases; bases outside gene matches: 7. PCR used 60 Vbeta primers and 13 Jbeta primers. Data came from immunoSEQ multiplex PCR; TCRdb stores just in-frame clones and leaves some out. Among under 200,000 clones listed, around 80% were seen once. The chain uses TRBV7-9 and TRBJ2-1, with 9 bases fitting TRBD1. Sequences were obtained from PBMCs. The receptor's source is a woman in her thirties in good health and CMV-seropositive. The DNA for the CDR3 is TGTGCCAGCACCCGGGGGACAGGGAGCTACAATGAGCAGTTCTTC. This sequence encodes CASTRGTGSYNEQFF.